This T cell receptor beta chain was recovered during a study of shared clonotypes between healthy human individuals. About the research overall: Plates per donor: three CD4 naive, three CD4 memory, two CD8 naive, one CD8 memory.

The V gene's germline CDR1 is LNHDA and CDR2 SQIVND (reference sequence). The CDR3 covers 14 residues. Trimming cost V 9 bases and J 0 bases; bases outside gene matches: 6. Original processing methods: From ImmunoSEQ came sequences covering only the junction and carrying no quality scores, so filtering differed. TCRdb keeps only in-frame clones here, not all; method: immunoSEQ multiplex PCR. The DNA gave D and trimming, while V, J and clone size come from that table. The sample carries around 340,000 clones, around four fifths recorded once. The source of this sequence is a man aged 25-45 years in good health. The chain recombines TRBV19 with TRBJ2-7; 9 bases are shared with TRBD2. Sequencing was done on a sample of memory CD4+ T cells sorted from blood. The subset here: CD45RA-negative fraction. DNA of the CDR3: TGTGCCAGCCACGATAGCGGGAGCTCCTACGAGCAGTACTTC. Translation gives CASHDSGSSYEQYF.